This TCR beta chain stems from a study of PD-1 blockade in classical Hodgkin lymphoma. This clone showed up just a few times. Brentuximab vedotin exposure varied among the patients, all of whom had relapsed after autologous stem cell transplantation. The CDR3 consists of 20 residues. Germline V gene sequence: CDR1 MNHEY, CDR2 SMNVEV (reference sequence). V lost 9 bases to trimming and J lost 0 bases; unmatched junction nucleotides: 21. Using immunoSEQ multiplex PCR, the repertoire was profiled, and TCRdb retains in-frame clones only, with some absent. The sample records tens of thousands of clones, approximately 92% being singletons.

V is TRBV27 and J is TRBJ1-1; 11 bases are a match to TRBD1. The source of this sequence is a human donor with classical Hodgkin lymphoma. Sequencing was performed on peripheral blood mononuclear cells (PBMCs), taken at baseline. This chain's CDR3 is CASKLGGWRDRGVMNTEAFF. DNA for the CDR3: TGTGCCAGTAAGTTGGGGGGCTGGCGGGACAGGGGGGTCATGAACACTGAAGCTTTCTTT.